These T cell receptor beta chains were read from a single sample in a study of Graves' ophthalmopathy and Graves' hyperthyroidism. TCRdb used MiXCR to reprocess the multiplex PCR reads, holding one entry per CDR3 protein. This table holds just over 400,000 distinct CDR3 sequences, roughly 21% found once. The sequenced material came from peripheral blood. These receptors all come from a young woman with stable Graves' hyperthyroidism. Both conserved end residues are part of each CDR3. D genes are given only for firm matches. Expanded clones are given a class, and other clones once, few, many or no size at all.

v_gene	d_gene	abundance	j_gene	CDR3aa	CDR3nt
TRBV28	NA	many	TRBJ1-2	CASSLRLPVMGYTF	TGTGCCAGCAGTTTGCGTCTACCCGTTATGGGCTACACCTTC
TRBV6-2/TRBV6-3	TRBD2	NA	TRBJ2-7	CASTTGLAVYEQYF	TGTGCCAGCACCACGGGACTAGCCGTATACGAGCAGTACTTC
TRBV10-3	TRBD1	NA	TRBJ1-1	CAIGMGQGASHEAFF	TGTGCCATCGGGATGGGACAGGGGGCTTCTCATGAAGCTTTCTTT
TRBV28	NA	NA	TRBJ1-5	CASSLWRGGGSNQPQHF	TGTGCCAGCAGTTTATGGAGGGGGGGTGGGAGCAATCAGCCCCAGCATTTT
TRBV6-1	TRBD1	many	TRBJ1-2	CASSRDRSVYGYTF	TGTGCCAGCAGTAGGGACAGGAGTGTCTATGGCTACACCTTC
TRBV27	TRBD2	once	TRBJ2-7	CASSSGGRVGSYEQYF	TGTGCCAGCAGTTCGGGGGGGAGGGTTGGTTCCTACGAGCAGTACTTC
TRBV12-3/TRBV12-4	NA	many	TRBJ1-1	CASSPMGMNTEAFF	TGTGCCAGCAGTCCGATGGGTATGAACACTGAAGCTTTCTTT
TRBV11-1	NA	few	TRBJ2-7	CASSFFPRDSYEQYF	TGTGCCAGCAGCTTCTTCCCCCGAGACTCCTACGAGCAGTACTTC
TRBV6-1	NA	NA	TRBJ1-6	CASTLGLLNSPLHF	TGTGCCAGCACCCTCGGGCTTCTTAATTCACCCCTCCACTTT
TRBV24-1	NA	few	TRBJ2-5	CATRWGETQYF	TGTGCCACAAGATGGGGGGAGACCCAGTACTTC
TRBV7-2	NA	NA	TRBJ1-1	CASSFGGTLDTEAFF	TGTGCCAGCAGCTTTGGTGGGACTTTGGACACTGAAGCTTTCTTT
TRBV12-3/TRBV12-4	TRBD2	many	TRBJ2-7	CASSLGTSNDEQYF	TGTGCCAGCAGTTTAGGGACTAGCAACGACGAGCAGTACTTC
TRBV6-1	NA	few	TRBJ1-2	CASSGDPGANYGYTF	TGTGCCAGCAGTGGGGATCCGGGAGCTAACTATGGCTACACCTTC
TRBV9	TRBD1	many	TRBJ2-3	CASSASQGEYTTDTQYF	TGTGCCAGCAGCGCCTCACAGGGGGAGTATACCACAGATACGCAGTATTTT
TRBV6-1	TRBD1	few	TRBJ2-7	CASSRDRVNEQYF	TGTGCCAGCAGTCGGGACAGGGTAAACGAGCAGTACTTC
TRBV19	NA	NA	TRBJ1-1	CASTPGGFSEAFF	TGTGCCAGTACCCCTGGGGGATTTTCTGAAGCTTTCTTT
TRBV5-6	TRBD1	many	TRBJ2-2	CASSLSLRRGRTGELFF	TGTGCCAGCAGCTTGAGCCTTCGAAGGGGGCGCACCGGGGAGCTGTTTTTT
TRBV2	NA	few	TRBJ2-7	CASSIGRVHEQYF	TGTGCCAGCAGTATTGGCAGGGTCCACGAGCAGTACTTC
TRBV27	TRBD1	many	TRBJ2-4	CASSRRGLGSIQYF	TGTGCCAGCAGTCGCAGGGGGCTCGGTAGCATTCAGTACTTC
TRBV7-8	TRBD2	many	TRBJ2-5	CASSFRAGGQETQYF	TGTGCCAGCAGCTTTCGTGCGGGGGGCCAAGAGACCCAGTACTTC
TRBV11-2	NA	many	TRBJ1-1	CASSQFTEAFF	TGTGCCAGCAGTCAGTTCACTGAAGCTTTCTTT
TRBV20-1	NA	few	TRBJ2-7	CSARDRRSSYEQYF	TGCAGTGCTAGAGATAGGCGATCGTCCTACGAGCAGTACTTC
TRBV30	NA	few	TRBJ2-7	CARSQQGWSYEQYF	TGTGCCCGGAGCCAGCAGGGGTGGTCCTACGAGCAGTACTTC
TRBV28	NA	many	TRBJ1-1	CASSFYGLLRRPIRVTEAFF	TGTGCCAGCAGTTTTTACGGGCTACTCAGGAGACCCATAAGGGTAACTGAAGCTTTCTTT
TRBV3-1	NA	many	TRBJ2-7	CASSQGTGQGYEQYF	TGTGCCAGCAGCCAAGGAACGGGCCAGGGTTACGAGCAGTACTTC
TRBV12-5	NA	many	TRBJ2-5	CASGFSKGTQYF	TGTGCTAGTGGTTTCTCTAAGGGGACCCAGTACTTC
TRBV2	TRBD1	many	TRBJ1-1	CASSYRGLRNTEAFF	TGTGCCAGCAGCTACAGGGGCCTTAGGAACACTGAAGCTTTCTTT
TRBV7-9	NA	many	TRBJ1-1	CASSLAGLEAFF	TGTGCCAGCAGCTTAGCCGGTCTTGAAGCTTTCTTT
TRBV29-1	NA	many	TRBJ2-7	CSGGDSRYEQYF	TGCAGCGGGGGGGACAGCCGCTACGAGCAGTACTTC
TRBV5-6	TRBD2	many	TRBJ2-7	CASSLGRLAGMGEQYF	TGTGCCAGCAGCTTGGGGAGACTAGCGGGGATGGGGGAGCAGTACTTC
TRBV4-1	TRBD1	few	TRBJ2-2	CASSQVDRETGELFF	TGCGCCAGCAGCCAAGTAGACAGGGAGACCGGGGAGCTGTTTTTT
TRBV13	TRBD2	many	TRBJ2-3	CASSLQLAGADTQYF	TGTGCCAGCAGCTTACAACTAGCGGGAGCAGATACGCAGTATTTT
TRBV9	NA	many	TRBJ2-7	CASSAPGPPYEQYF	TGTGCCAGCAGCGCCCCGGGACCCCCCTACGAGCAGTACTTC
TRBV20-1	NA	many	TRBJ2-7	CSARGPRSSYEQYF	TGCAGTGCTCGCGGACCTCGGAGCTCCTACGAGCAGTACTTC
TRBV6-1	TRBD2	medium-sized	TRBJ2-7	CASRSAGGDEQYF	TGTGCCAGCAGGAGCGCGGGAGGGGATGAGCAGTACTTC
TRBV14	TRBD1	many	TRBJ1-1	CASSRAYRGRGEAFF	TGTGCCAGCAGCCGAGCATACAGGGGGCGCGGAGAAGCTTTCTTT
TRBV27	NA	many	TRBJ1-2	CASSPIPGRNYGYTF	TGTGCCAGCAGCCCAATCCCGGGCAGAAACTATGGCTACACCTTC
TRBV6-1	TRBD2	many	TRBJ2-5	CASSSGRARETQYF	TGTGCCAGCAGTAGCGGGAGGGCCAGGGAGACCCAGTACTTC
TRBV7-3	NA	many	TRBJ2-7	CASSLTGWRDRHEQYF	TGTGCCAGCAGCTTAACCGGTTGGCGGGATCGCCACGAGCAGTACTTC
TRBV4-1	TRBD1	many	TRBJ1-2	CASSQEGTGTGYTF	TGCGCCAGCAGCCAAGAAGGGACAGGGACTGGCTACACCTTC